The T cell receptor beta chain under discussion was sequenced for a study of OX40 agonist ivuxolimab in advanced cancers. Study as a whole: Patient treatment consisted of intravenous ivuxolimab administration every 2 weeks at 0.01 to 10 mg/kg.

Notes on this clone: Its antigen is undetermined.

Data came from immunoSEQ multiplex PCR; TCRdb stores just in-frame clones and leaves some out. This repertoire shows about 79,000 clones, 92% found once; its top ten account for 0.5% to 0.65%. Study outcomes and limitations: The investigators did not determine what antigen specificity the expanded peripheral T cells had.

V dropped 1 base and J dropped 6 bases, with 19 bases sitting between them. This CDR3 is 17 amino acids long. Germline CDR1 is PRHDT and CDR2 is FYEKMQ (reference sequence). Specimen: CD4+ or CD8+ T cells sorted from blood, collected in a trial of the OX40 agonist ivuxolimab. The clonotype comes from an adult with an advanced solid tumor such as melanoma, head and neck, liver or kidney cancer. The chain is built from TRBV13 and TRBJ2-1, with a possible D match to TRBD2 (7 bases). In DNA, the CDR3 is TGTGCCAGCAGCTTAGAGGGGGGGGGCACACAGGGCAATGAGCAGTTCTTC. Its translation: CASSLEGGGTQGNEQFF.